This TCR beta chain emerged from a study of blood T cell repertoires in COVID-19. Study at large: PBMCs, B-cell-depleted T cells, or T cells provided the cDNA or gDNA that made up the material.

This clone has a single count. Trimming left V 4 bases short and J 1 base short, with 12 bases between. CDR1 and CDR2 from the germline V gene are LGHDT and YNNKEL (reference sequence). The CDR3 loop spans 15 amino acids. Followed over time, Seattle patients had been enrolled while infection was active. Per the authors' pipeline: Scientists estimated how many nucleated cells there were by amplifying reference gene primers. The method was immunoSEQ multiplex PCR; TCRdb's version includes in-frame clones alone and lacks a portion of them. V and J calls and clone size are given by that table; D and trimming were obtained from the DNA. The table records about 150,000 clones, approximately 84% of them present only once.

Material: peripheral blood. The source of this sequence is a woman aged 55-70 years with COVID-19, enrolled during active disease. This chain uses TRBV3-1 (or the pseudogene TRBV3-2) with TRBJ2-3; a weak D match, TRBD2 (7 bases). DNA of the CDR3: TGTGCCAGCAGCCGGCGGGGGCTTGGCACAGATACGCAGTATTTT. Its protein is CASSRRGLGTDTQYF.